The sequence of this T cell receptor beta chain was determined in a study of shared T cell receptors in the human thymus. Libraries were prepared by immunoSEQ multiplex PCR; TCRdb keeps only in-frame clonotypes and omits some of them. Among a few hundred thousand clones listed, 85% to 95% were seen once. Germline V gene lookup returns CDR1 SGHDT and CDR2 YYEEEE. V shed 1 base and J 7 bases; nucleotides not matched to a gene: 7. The CDR3 is 15 residues long. This receptor was obtained from a human donor. The specimen was thymocytes. The chain is built from TRBV5-6 and TRBJ2-3; 9 bases map to TRBD1. CDR3: CASSLPGQGQHTQYF. CDR3 DNA sequence: TGTGCCAGCAGCTTGCCGGGACAGGGTCAGCATACGCAGTATTTT.